Listed below are T cell receptor beta chains from one sample, sequenced in a study of blood T cell repertoires in COVID-19. Method: immunoSEQ multiplex PCR; TCRdb's copy keeps in-frame clones and lacks some. Of 120,000 to 150,000 clones detected, about nine tenths appear once; the ten largest clones hold roughly 4%. Sequenced material: PBMCs or T cells enriched from blood (not recorded which). The receptors derive from a woman aged 35 to 49 who had been exposed to COVID-19. Each CDR3 is given with its conserved first and last residue. Size values are once, few and many counts, or a class for expanded clones, and some rows have none.

J gene | V gene | clone size | CDR3 protein
TRBJ2-3 | TRBV29-1 | - | CSTRLARTSTDTQYF
TRBJ1-1 | TRBV5-1 | - | CASSLRGPNTEAFF
TRBJ2-7 | TRBV12-3/TRBV12-4 | - | CASSQTAYEQYF
TRBJ1-2 | TRBV5-5 | - | CASSLKQGGYGYTF
TRBJ2-3 | TRBV6-5 | - | CASIPGLGSTDTQYF
TRBJ2-3 | TRBV2 | - | CASRPAGGPDTQYF
TRBJ2-7 | TRBV13 | - | CASSVTTGGGGEQYF
TRBJ1-1 | TRBV19 | - | CASRMNMRGSGTEAFF
TRBJ1-5 | TRBV7-2 | - | CASSLNRDPPQHF
TRBJ2-1 | TRBV27 | - | CASSLGAAYNEQFF
TRBJ1-2 | TRBV13 | - | CASSQRPGTYGYTF
TRBJ2-7 | TRBV8-1 | few | CGSASAAHGPKLAERGYEQYF
TRBJ2-5 | TRBV24-1 | - | CATAGQAAETQYF
TRBJ2-2 | TRBV12-5 | - | CASGASGSAGELFF
TRBJ1-4 | TRBV27 | - | CASSLGQTNEKLFF
TRBJ1-2 | TRBV9 | many | CASSGGTANYGYTF
TRBJ2-5 | TRBV7-2 | few | CASTGFLEETQYF
TRBJ1-2 | TRBV29-1 | - | CSVLRQGAGYGYTF
TRBJ2-7 | TRBV7-9 | - | CASSLGGEISYEQYF
TRBJ2-2 | TRBV9 | - | CASGAGLRDTGELFF
TRBJ2-3 | TRBV11-2 | - | CASSPSTKTQYF
TRBJ2-7 | TRBV4-1 | - | CASSQGQAYEQYF
TRBJ1-3 | TRBV4-1 | - | CASSQAGHGNTIYF
TRBJ1-4 | TRBV19 | once | CASSKGQGNEKLFF
TRBJ2-2 | TRBV19 | - | CASSGGAGTGELFF
TRBJ2-7 | TRBV28 | - | CASSLGGSTTYEQYF
TRBJ2-7 | TRBV2 | - | CASSEGRGPYEQYF
TRBJ1-1 | TRBV28 | few | CASRKDSYTEAFF
TRBJ1-1 | TRBV6-5 | - | CASSYIQGNTEAFF
TRBJ2-7 | TRBV5-6 | - | CASSFGTDYEQYF
TRBJ2-2 | TRBV3-1/TRBV3-2 | once | CASSQEGGGRTGELFF
TRBJ1-6 | TRBV7-2 | - | CASSLQASNKYNSPLHF
TRBJ2-3 | TRBV27 | - | CASSFTADTQYF
TRBJ1-1 | TRBV6-2/TRBV6-3 | once | CASSYYDRQPEAFF
TRBJ1-1 | TRBV27 | - | CASSLPGTNTEAFF
TRBJ2-7 | TRBV7-9 | - | CASSSILAGALSYEQYF
TRBJ1-5 | TRBV9 | - | CASSGGTGGNQPQHF
TRBJ2-2 | TRBV7-6 | - | CASSLESAGGANTGELFF
TRBJ2-1 | TRBV27 | once | CASSHRSGGAYNEQFF
TRBJ1-5 | TRBV19 | - | CASSPGMNQPQHF
TRBJ2-1 | TRBV11-2 | - | CASSLAGWGNEQFF
TRBJ1-2 | TRBV19 | - | CASINPGQGAGGRYGYTF
TRBJ1-2 | TRBV4-2 | - | CASSQEQGNYGYTF
TRBJ2-1 | TRBV5-1 | - | CASNLRTGGNYNEQFF
TRBJ2-1 | TRBV6-6 | - | CASKFGEYNEQFF
TRBJ1-5 | TRBV28 | - | CASTREVLSNQPQHF
TRBJ1-3 | TRBV18 | once | CASSDNGRGSGNTIYF
TRBJ1-2 | TRBV18 | - | CASSPVRDRPMYGYTF
TRBJ1-4 | TRBV27 | - | CASSLRGQLTNEKLFF
TRBJ2-6 | TRBV9 | once | CASSANTYSGANVLTF
TRBJ1-3 | TRBV7-2 | - | CASSLGTGRNTIYF
TRBJ2-3 | TRBV18 | - | CASSPPTGSSSGITQYF
TRBJ1-5 | TRBV28 | - | CASSLGGLNQPQHF
TRBJ2-7 | TRBV19 | - | CASSVRTGNGYEQYF